The 25 T cell receptor beta chains given below trace back to one sample, sequenced in a study of technical replicates of blood from several donors. Assay: immunoSEQ multiplex PCR; the TCRdb copy retains only in-frame clones and omits some. In the table there are about 71,000 clones, roughly 96% of which are singletons. The sample taken for sequencing was T cells isolated from PBMCs. Receptors were obtained from a human donor in good health.

V gene TRBV10-3 combines with J gene TRBJ2-2, with D tentatively TRBD1 (6 bases). Germline V CDR1 and CDR2: ENHRY, SYGVKD. The V end was cut by 4 bases, the J end by 1 base, with 10 bases between. This CDR3 is 15 amino acids long. The CDR3 coding sequence is TGTGCCATCAGTGCGATGGACAGGAACACCGGGGAGCTGTTTTTT. Protein: CAISAMDRNTGELFF.

V gene TRBV11-2 combines with J gene TRBJ2-7; 7 bases line up with TRBD1. V shed 1 base, J shed 4 bases, and the junction held 4 bases outside the gene matches. This CDR3 is 14 amino acids long. Germline CDR1 is SGHAT and CDR2 is FQNNGV. CDR3 coding DNA: TGTGCCAGCAGCTTAGCTGGGACAGATTACGAGCAGTACTTC. This gives the protein CASSLAGTDYEQYF.

The table lists this clone with a count of one. The chain couples TRBV27 to TRBJ2-7; D is unresolved. Trimming pared 0 bases from V and 3 bases from J, leaving 6 bases between. The CDR3 has 13 amino acids. In germline, CDR1 is MNHEY, CDR2 SMNVEV (reference sequence). In DNA, the CDR3 is TGTGCCAGCAGTTTATCACAGTTCTACGAGCAGTACTTC. Translating it yields CASSLSQFYEQYF.

The chain combines TRBV6-1 with TRBJ2-1; D perhaps matches TRBD1 (6 bases). This CDR3 region has 13 residues. The V end lost 4 bases, the J end lost 9 bases, and 13 bases lay between the germline ends. Germline V gene data show CDR1 as MNHNS and CDR2 as SASEGT. Written as DNA, the CDR3 is TGTGCCAGCAGTGCCCAGCAGGGGTTTGAGCAGTTCTTC. Translation gives CASSAQQGFEQFF.

The chain recombines TRBV4-1 with TRBJ1-3; a weak D match, TRBD1 (5 bases). Looked up from germline, CDR1 is MGHRA and CDR2 is YSYEKL. This CDR3 region has 17 residues. The V and J ends lost 1 base and 0 bases respectively, with 13 bases between them. The CDR3 loop is CASSQASRTNSGNTIYF. CDR3 sequence (DNA): TGCGCCAGCAGCCAAGCTTCCAGGACAAACTCTGGAAACACCATATATTTT.

The chain has TRBV4-1 and TRBJ2-1; TRBD2 is a possible D gene (6 bases). The CDR3 consists of 14 residues. Deletions cut 4 bases from V and 7 bases from J, with 14 bases between. CDR1 and CDR2 (germline): MGHRA, YSYEKL. This CDR3 is CASSPGLSVNEQFF. CDR3 nucleotides: TGCGCCAGCAGCCCGGGACTTAGCGTTAATGAGCAGTTCTTC.

The chain uses TRBV11-3 and TRBJ1-1; D might be TRBD1 (6 bases). Per germline, CDR1 SGHNT and CDR2 YENEEA. Trimming shortened V by 6 bases and J by 0 bases, and 17 bases separated the two germline ends. This CDR3 has 16 residues. CDR3 sequence (DNA): TGTGCCAGCAGTCACCCCCCTGGACAGATGAACACTGAAGCTTTCTTT. Its protein product is CASSHPPGQMNTEAFF.

The V and J genes are TRBV7-9 and TRBJ1-4; TRBD1 agrees at 8 bases. Germline trimming cut 3 bases from V and 6 bases from J; bases unmatched to any gene: 3. The CDR3 consists of 14 residues. The V gene's germline CDR1 is SEHNR and CDR2 FQNEAQ (reference sequence). CDR3 residues: CASSFGTGDEKLFF. For the CDR3, the DNA is TGTGCCAGCAGCTTCGGGACAGGTGATGAAAAACTGTTTTTT.

V is TRBV5-1 and J is TRBJ2-3; possible D gene TRBD1, 6 bases. The CDR3 is 15 amino acids. V was pared by 5 bases and J by 2 bases, with 15 bases between. The germline V gene has CDR1 SGHRS and CDR2 YFSETQ. CDR3 DNA: TGCGCCAGCAGTGATCAGGGGACGCACACAGATACGCAGTATTTT. Translation: CASSDQGTHTDTQYF.

J is TRBJ1-2 and V is TRBV6-4, with 7 bases lining up with TRBD1. The trim removed 2 bases at V and 6 bases at J, leaving 6 bases unmatched. CDR1 is MRHNA and CDR2 is SNTAGT in the germline V gene. The CDR3 is 14 amino acids. CDR3 residues: CASSDGQAGNGYTF. CDR3 nucleotides: TGTGCCAGCAGTGACGGACAGGCGGGGAATGGCTACACCTTC.

The count of this clone is one. The rearrangement links TRBV27 to TRBJ1-2; 9 bases line up with TRBD1. This CDR3 has 15 amino acids. Losses at the gene ends were 6 bases for V and 6 bases for J; bases not matched to a gene: 11. Germline V lookup: CDR1 MNHEY, CDR2 SMNVEV (reference sequence). This CDR3 reads CASRRTGGAPNGYTF. CDR3 sequence (DNA): TGTGCCAGCAGGAGAACAGGGGGCGCCCCGAATGGCTACACCTTC.

V usage is TRBV4-1 and J usage is TRBJ2-5, with TRBD1 matching over 9 bases. V dropped 2 bases and J dropped 5; count of bases not matched to a gene: 6. Germline lookup yields CDR1 MGHRA and CDR2 YSYEKL. The CDR3 length is 15 residues. The DNA of the CDR3 is TGCGCCAGCAGCCAACCGGGACAGGGTATGGAGACCCAGTACTTC. It yields the protein CASSQPGQGMETQYF.

The genes are TRBV4-1 and TRBJ2-7; 11 bases map to TRBD2. The CDR3 contains 15 residues. V lost 4 bases to trimming and J lost 2 bases; unmatched junction nucleotides: 4. The V gene's germline CDR1 is MGHRA and CDR2 YSYEKL. The CDR3 loop is CASSRTSGGPYEQYF. The CDR3 DNA is TGCGCCAGCAGCCGCACTAGCGGGGGTCCCTACGAGCAGTACTTC.

This rearrangement joins TRBV7-6 to TRBJ2-7, with 10 bases identical to TRBD2. The V segment lost 2 bases and the J segment 2 bases; nucleotides outside the gene matches: 3. The CDR3 consists of 15 residues. CDR1 is SGHVS and CDR2 is FNYEAQ in the germline V gene. The CDR3 protein is CASSLKAGGPYEQYF. Written as DNA, the CDR3 is TGTGCCAGCAGCTTAAAAGCGGGAGGGCCCTACGAGCAGTACTTC. Variable domain in full (rest from reference TRBV7-6 and TRBJ2-7): GAGVSQSPRYKVTKRGQDVALRCDPISGHVSLYWYRQALGQGPEFLTYFNYEAQQDKSGLPNDRFSAERPEGSISTLTIQRTEQRDSAMYRCASSLKAGGPYEQYFGPGTRLTVT.

The J gene is TRBJ1-1, the V gene TRBV5-4; TRBD1 matches at 9 bases. The CDR3 loop spans 14 amino acids. The V segment lost 3 bases and the J segment 4 bases; nucleotides outside the gene matches: 4. Germline values: CDR1 SGHNT, CDR2 YYREEE (reference sequence). The CDR3 region is CASSSDRGLTEAFF. CDR3 sequence (DNA): TGTGCCAGCAGCTCGGACAGGGGTCTCACTGAAGCTTTCTTT.

This clone has a single count. The rearrangement joins TRBV6-5 to TRBJ2-7; 12 nucleotides line up with TRBD2. From germline, CDR1 is MNHEY and CDR2 SVGAGI. The CDR3 consists of 15 residues. The V segment lost 2 bases and the J segment 3 bases; nucleotides outside the gene matches: 2. This CDR3 is CASSYKLAGGYEQYF. CDR3 in DNA: TGTGCCAGCAGTTACAAACTAGCGGGGGGCTACGAGCAGTACTTC.

This chain joins TRBV6-6 and TRBJ2-5, with D hard to call. CDR1 is MNHNY, CDR2 SVGAGI, per germline (reference sequence). The CDR3 is 11 residues long. Trimming took off 5 bases at V and 9 bases at J, with 10 bases between the two ends. CDR3 loop: CASSQRVAQYF. As DNA, the CDR3 is TGTGCCAGCAGTCAACGGGTAGCCCAGTACTTC.

The chain recombines TRBV4-1 with TRBJ2-2, with D uncertain. V was trimmed by 7 bases and J by 3 bases, leaving 3 bases between them. The germline V gene encodes CDR1 MGHRA and CDR2 YSYEKL. CDR3 length: 11 amino acids. In nucleotides, the CDR3 is TGCGCCAGCACGGACACCGGGGAGCTGTTTTTT. Translation: CASTDTGELFF.

The V gene is TRBV7-9, the J gene TRBJ2-7; the D is unclear. Trimming removed 0 bases from V and 5 bases from J, with 8 bases in between. Germline values: CDR1 SEHNR, CDR2 FQNEAQ (reference sequence). This CDR3 has 13 amino acids. CDR3 DNA sequence: TGTGCCAGCAGCTTAGCCTTTGGCCACGAGCAGTACTTC. As protein: CASSLAFGHEQYF.

The CDR3, as DNA: TGTGCCAGCAGGACAGGGTCCTCTGGAAACACCATATATTTT. This encodes CASRTGSSGNTIYF. This chain links TRBV2 with TRBJ1-3; the match to TRBD1 covers 7 bases. Germline V gene lookup returns CDR1 SNHLY and CDR2 FYNNEI. The CDR3 is made up of 14 amino acids. Trimming removed 6 bases from V and 0 bases from J; junction bases left unmatched: 2.

The chain links TRBV11-2 to TRBJ1-2, with D tentatively TRBD1 (5 bases). Germline CDR1 reads SGHAT; CDR2 reads FQNNGV. The length of the CDR3 is 15 residues. The V gene lost 2 bases and the J gene lost 4 bases, with 14 bases spanning the gap. The CDR3 bases are TGTGCCAGCAGCTTATCTTCCACAGGCCCCTATGGCTACACCTTC. Translation gives CASSLSSTGPYGYTF.

The gene calls are TRBV7-9 and TRBJ1-1, with 8 bases that match TRBD1. CDR3 size: 10 residues. Unmatched junction bases numbered 3, after V lost 7 bases and J lost 11 bases. Germline CDR1 is SEHNR and CDR2 is FQNEAQ (reference sequence). CDR3 DNA: TGTGCCAGCACGGCAGGGGGCGCTTTCTTT. Its protein is CASTAGGAFF.

This chain uses TRBV28 with TRBJ2-7; 8 positions agree with TRBD2. J was trimmed by 4 bases and V by 6 bases; bases with no gene match: 11. There are 15 residues in the CDR3. Germline V gives CDR1 MDHEN, CDR2 SYDVKM. The CDR3 DNA is TGTGCCAGCAGCCCCGGGGGTAGCGGGAAATACGAGCAGTACTTC. Translated, it gives CASSPGGSGKYEQYF. The whole variable domain, filled in from reference TRBV28 and TRBJ2-7, reads DVKVTQSSRYLVKRTGEKVFLECVQDMDHENMFWYRQDPGLGLRLIYFSYDVKMKEKGDIPEGYSVSREKKERFSLILESASTNQTSMYLCASSPGGSGKYEQYFGPGTRLTVT.

The chain is built from TRBV6-5 and TRBJ1-2; no definite D call. The CDR3 has 13 residues. Germline V gene data show CDR1 as MNHEY and CDR2 as SVGAGI. Deletions cut 2 bases from V and 7 bases from J, with 11 bases between. The CDR3 nucleotides are TGTGCCAGCAGTTACAGAGCAGGAGGTGGCTACACCTTC. This translates into CASSYRAGGGYTF.

J is TRBJ2-5 and V is TRBV25-1, with TRBD2 as a possible D gene (6 bases). V was shortened by 4 bases and J by 2 bases, with 17 bases between the two germline ends. CDR3 length: 16 residues. Germline V gene lookup returns CDR1 MGHDK and CDR2 SYGVNS. For the CDR3, the DNA is TGTGCCAGCAGTGCCTTGGGGAGCGGGTCACAAGAGACCCAGTACTTC. Translating gives CASSALGSGSQETQYF.